This TCR beta chain was recorded in a study of blood T cell repertoires in COVID-19. Seattle patients were enrolled while actively infected and followed longitudinally. The CDR3 totals 15 residues. V gave up 4 bases and J gave up 7 bases, with 17 bases separating them. Germline V lookup: CDR1 SGHRS, CDR2 YFSETQ. The repertoire was sequenced with immunoSEQ multiplex PCR; TCRdb's copy has only in-frame clones and lacks some. Found here are 100,000 to 150,000 clones, about 89% of them singletons; the top ten hold around 4.2%. The sequencing sample was made of peripheral blood. The TCR comes from a man in his sixties with COVID-19, enrolled during active disease. V is TRBV5-1 and J is TRBJ1-4; D is possibly TRBD1 (5 bases). CDR3 sequence reads: CASSPRPGLSEKLFF. CDR3 in DNA: TGCGCCAGCAGCCCGAGGCCGGGACTCAGTGAAAAACTGTTTTTT.